This T cell receptor beta chain appears in the sequencing data of a study of blood T cell repertoires in COVID-19. For the study at large: T cells, B-cell-depleted T cells, or PBMCs provided the cDNA or gDNA that served as material.

In the source study's methods: Reference gene primer amplification gave nucleated cell count estimates. Sequenced by immunoSEQ multiplex PCR; TCRdb stores in-frame clones only, minus some. V, J and clone size were drawn from that table, and D and trimming were deduced from the DNA. The sample consists of over 200,000 clones, nearly 90% of them appearing once. The germline V gene encodes CDR1 SNHLY and CDR2 FYNNEI. V was clipped by 6 bases and J by 2 bases, with 16 bases between them. The CDR3 totals 15 residues. This clonotype was obtained from a woman under 30 who had recovered from COVID-19. Material for sequencing was peripheral blood. The chain links TRBV2 to TRBJ1-2, with D possibly matching TRBD1 (5 bases). The CDR3 region is CASRAGGEGNYGYTF. The CDR3 bases are TGTGCCAGCAGGGCCGGAGGGGAAGGGAACTATGGCTACACCTTC.